This entry lists 28 T cell receptor beta chains sequenced from one sample in a study of blood T cells in healthy people across ages. A second PCR, run for roughly 7 to 12 cycles, used a sample-barcoded 5' primer plus a J-beta primer mix. TCRdb passed the 5' RACE reads through MiXCR, listing each CDR3 protein once. Here the sample spans approximately 900,000 distinct CDR3 sequences, almost 30% being singletons. The sample was also linked to a second study, of T cells of mothers and their children.

The sample comprised blood. These receptor sequences come from a woman aged 40-49 years in good health.

As concerns this clonotype: Possible read error: a much larger clone is one base away. V gene TRBV20-1 combines with J gene TRBJ2-5; D gene uncertain. From germline, CDR1 is DFQATT and CDR2 SNEGSKA (reference sequence). V dropped 0 bases and J dropped 2 bases, with 13 bases sitting between them. The CDR3 is 15 residues long. DNA of the CDR3: TGCAGTGCTAGAGATCTTGCGAACAATCAAGAGACCCAGTACTTC. It is translated as CSARDLANNQETQYF.

The chain employs TRBV7-2 and TRBJ1-3; D remains ambiguous. Germline loops: CDR1 SGHTA, CDR2 FQGNSA. The length of the CDR3 is 14 residues. V lost 8 bases and J 3 bases, leaving 14 bases between the germline ends. CDR3 sequence: CASSSPGFGNTIYF. CDR3 coding DNA: TGTGCCAGCTCAAGTCCGGGGTTTGGAAACACCATATATTTT.

The V and J genes are TRBV7-9 and TRBJ2-5; 8 nucleotides match TRBD2. With V trimmed by 1 base and J by 1 base, 2 bases remained unmatched. Germline-derived CDR1 and CDR2 are SEHNR and FQNEAQ (reference sequence). This CDR3 region has 15 residues. CDR3 sequence: CASSLVGLVQETQYF. The CDR3 bases are TGTGCCAGCAGCTTAGTGGGACTAGTCCAAGAGACCCAGTACTTC.

V gene TRBV5-1 combines with J gene TRBJ2-1; 9 bases line up with TRBD2. Germline values: CDR1 SGHRS, CDR2 YFSETQ. Trimming cost V 4 bases and J 8 bases; bases outside gene matches: 10. CDR3 length: 15 amino acids. The CDR3 protein is CASSLTSGFPHEQFF. Here the CDR3 DNA reads TGCGCCAGCAGCCTTACTAGCGGGTTCCCCCATGAGCAGTTCTTC.

V and J are TRBV28 and TRBJ1-6; 7 positions match TRBD1. Germline assignment: CDR1 MDHEN and CDR2 SYDVKM. CDR3 length: 15 amino acids. After removal of 5 bases from V and 12 bases from J, the junction contained 13 bases not matched to a gene. The CDR3 region is CASSLLYRGRGPLHF. The CDR3 DNA follows: TGTGCCAGCAGTCTTCTCTACAGGGGACGGGGACCCCTCCACTTT.

The chain couples TRBV7-2 to TRBJ2-3; 12 bases fit TRBD2. Germline V gene sequence: CDR1 SGHTA, CDR2 FQGNSA. The CDR3 consists of 17 residues. V was clipped by 5 bases and J by 10 bases; unmatched bases: 16. The chain's CDR3 is CASSPGLAGWSGDAQYF. The DNA for the CDR3 is TGTGCCAGCAGCCCGGGACTAGCGGGTTGGTCGGGGGATGCGCAGTATTTT.

The V call is TRBV9, the J call TRBJ2-1; 7 positions agree with TRBD2. J lost 5 bases, V lost 0 bases, and 5 bases had no gene match. This CDR3 spans 15 amino acids. The germline V gene has CDR1 SGDLS and CDR2 YYNGEE. CDR3 sequence: CASSVGWGGNNEQFF. The DNA for the CDR3 is TGTGCCAGCAGCGTAGGCTGGGGGGGGAACAATGAGCAGTTCTTC.

This clonotype was seen ten or more times. The chain uses TRBV2 and TRBJ2-1; 7 nucleotides align to TRBD1. Germline V gives CDR1 SNHLY, CDR2 FYNNEI. This CDR3 is 13 amino acids long. V was pared by 6 bases and J by 5 bases, with 4 bases of the junction left unmatched. The CDR3 DNA sequence: TGTGCCAGCAGGGCCGACAGGGACAATGAGCAGTTCTTC. It yields the protein CASRADRDNEQFF.

This clonotype turned up a few times. The rearrangement links TRBV4-1 to TRBJ1-2; 8 nucleotides agree with TRBD1. The germline CDR1 and CDR2 sequences are MGHRA and YSYEKL. CDR3 size: 15 residues. With 2 bases clipped from V and 4 bases from J, the junction kept 6 bases outside the gene matches. CDR3 DNA: TGCGCCAGCAGCCAAAGACAGGGGAACTTCTATGGCTACACCTTC. Translated, it gives CASSQRQGNFYGYTF.

There are a few counts of this clonotype. This may be a read error: a much more frequent sequence differs by one nucleotide. This chain links TRBV20-1 with TRBJ1-2, with D possibly TRBD1 on 5 matching bases. This CDR3 is built from 15 residues. Germline V gives CDR1 DFQATT, CDR2 SNEGSKA (reference sequence). The CDR3 region is CNARQGLGPLGGYTF. CDR3 coding DNA: TGCAATGCTCGGCAGGGTTTAGGTCCCCTGGGGGGCTACACCTTC.

The rearrangement links TRBV27 to TRBJ2-7, with TRBD2 identical over 12 bases. V was pared by 1 base and J by 5 bases, with 3 bases of the junction left unmatched. The CDR3 spans 15 residues. Germline V lookup: CDR1 MNHEY, CDR2 SMNVEV (reference sequence). CDR3 in amino acids: CASSLWLAGGHEQYF. For the CDR3, the DNA is TGTGCCAGCAGTTTATGGCTAGCGGGGGGGCACGAGCAGTACTTC.

This clonotype was detected many times. The J gene is TRBJ1-4, the V gene TRBV4-1; 10 nucleotides align to TRBD1. The CDR3 has 20 residues. V shed 1 base, J shed 7 bases, and the junction held 18 bases outside the gene matches. Germline V gives CDR1 MGHRA, CDR2 YSYEKL. This chain's CDR3 is CASSQAIGGASRDRGEKLFF. Here the CDR3 DNA reads TGCGCCAGCAGCCAAGCCATTGGGGGAGCAAGTAGGGACAGGGGTGAAAAACTGTTTTTT.

Points on this clonotype: An end of the junction differs from the germline gene, which may be a read error. The chain couples TRBV10-3 to TRBJ1-2; no definite D call. This CDR3 region has 13 residues. From germline, CDR1 is ENHRY and CDR2 SYGVKD. The CDR3 DNA follows: TGTGTCATCAGTGGCTCGACTAACTATGGCTACACCTTC. It codes for CVISGSTNYGYTF.

This clonotype was recorded many times. This chain links TRBV25-1 with TRBJ2-6; D call uncertain. The CDR3 totals 15 residues. The V end lost 4 bases, the J end lost 0 bases, and 7 bases lay between the germline ends. Germline V gene lookup returns CDR1 MGHDK and CDR2 SYGVNS. This CDR3 reads CASSGTSSGANVLTF. Here the CDR3 DNA reads TGTGCCAGCAGTGGAACCTCCTCTGGGGCCAACGTCCTGACTTTC.

V gene TRBV6-5 combines with J gene TRBJ1-1; unclear D gene. The CDR3 extends over 14 amino acids. CDR1 is MNHEY, CDR2 SVGAGI, per germline. Trimming left V 7 bases short and J 4 bases short, with 16 bases between. The DNA for the CDR3 is TGTGCCAGCATCCTACGTGGGGTAGGCACTGAAGCTTTCTTT. This encodes CASILRGVGTEAFF.

In this sample, this clonotype turned up many times. This chain links TRBV7-2 with TRBJ2-5, with 8 bases that match TRBD2. CDR1 SGHTA and CDR2 FQGNSA come from the germline V gene. The CDR3 loop spans 15 amino acids. Trimming removed 3 bases from V and 1 base from J; junction bases left unmatched: 4. The CDR3 protein is CASSLAGGFQETQYF. CDR3 nucleotide sequence: TGTGCCAGCAGCTTGGCGGGGGGCTTCCAAGAGACCCAGTACTTC.

CDR3 bases: TGTGCCAGCACCATCTGGGGGGGCAACTACGAGCAGTACTTC. Translating it yields CASTIWGGNYEQYF. The rearrangement links TRBV28 to TRBJ2-7, with a possible D match to TRBD2 (7 bases). Germline V lookup: CDR1 MDHEN, CDR2 SYDVKM. Trimming shortened V by 7 bases and J by 3 bases, and 16 bases separated the two germline ends. The CDR3 covers 14 residues.

J is TRBJ2-7 and V is TRBV5-1; D is unclear. With 0 bases removed from V and 4 bases from J, the gap between germline ends came to 11 bases. The CDR3 contains 14 residues. Looked up from germline, CDR1 is SGHRS and CDR2 is YFSETQ. As DNA, the CDR3 is TGCGCCAGCAGCTTGGGTGGAAAGTTGTACGAGCAGTACTTC. Amino acids: CASSLGGKLYEQYF.

The table lists this clonotype with many counts. This chain uses TRBV5-1 with TRBJ2-7; TRBD2 is a possible D gene (6 bases). Trimming took off 0 bases at V and 6 bases at J, with 13 bases between the two ends. Germline V gene lookup returns CDR1 SGHRS and CDR2 YFSETQ. This CDR3 region has 14 residues. CDR3 amino acids: CASSLGRGVTEQYF. CDR3 in DNA: TGCGCCAGCAGCTTGGGGAGGGGAGTCACCGAGCAGTACTTC.

The gene calls are TRBV9 and TRBJ1-2; 9 nucleotides line up with TRBD1. This CDR3 region has 15 residues. Trimming at V came to 2 bases and at J to 3 bases, leaving 5 bases not matched to a gene. Germline V CDR1 and CDR2: SGDLS, YYNGEE. CDR3 region: CASSVAGTGHYGYTF. The CDR3 DNA is TGTGCCAGCAGCGTCGCCGGGACAGGGCACTATGGCTACACCTTC.

The rearrangement links TRBV20-1 to TRBJ2-3, with 7 bases aligning to TRBD2. Trimming cost V 0 bases and J 1 base; bases outside gene matches: 7. This CDR3 is built from 16 residues. Germline-derived CDR1 and CDR2 are DFQATT and SNEGSKA (reference sequence). CDR3 nucleotide sequence: TGCAGTGCTAGAGACCCTCTAGCGGCCCGCACAGATACGCAGTATTTT. This translates into CSARDPLAARTDTQYF.

This clonotype was counted many times. V and J are TRBV18 and TRBJ2-7; D call uncertain. Trimming removed 8 bases at V and 0 bases at J, with 11 bases between. The CDR3 spans 13 residues. CDR1 and CDR2 from the germline V gene are KGHSH and LQKENI. The CDR3 spells CASSPPSSYEQYF. As DNA, the CDR3 is TGTGCCAGCAGCCCACCGAGCTCCTACGAGCAGTACTTC.

This chain's CDR3 is CAISGNSGTNYGYTF. For the CDR3, the DNA is TGTGCCATCAGTGGAAACTCAGGCACGAACTATGGCTACACCTTC. V usage is TRBV10-3 and J usage is TRBJ1-2; D uncertain. The CDR3 extends over 15 amino acids. Trimming shortened V by 4 bases and J by 2 bases, and 14 bases separated the two germline ends. CDR1 is ENHRY and CDR2 is SYGVKD in the germline V gene.

The CDR3 DNA is TGCGCCAGCAGCCAAGATCGCGCGACTGGAAACACCATATATTTT. Encoded protein: CASSQDRATGNTIYF. The rearrangement joins TRBV4-3 to TRBJ1-3; D remains ambiguous. The CDR3 covers 15 residues. Germline V gives CDR1 LGHNA, CDR2 YSLEER. V shed 0 bases and J shed 2 bases, with 8 bases lying between them.

This clonotype was found many times. V usage is TRBV27 and J usage is TRBJ1-2, with 7 nucleotides matching TRBD1. The V gene end was trimmed by 4 bases and the J gene end by 4 bases; junction bases not matched to a gene: 6. Germline V CDR1 and CDR2: MNHEY, SMNVEV (reference sequence). This CDR3 has 14 residues. The CDR3 is CASSSTRTGYGYTF. The CDR3 coding sequence is TGTGCCAGCAGTTCGACTCGGACAGGCTATGGCTACACCTTC.

This clonotype was counted ten times or more. The chain links TRBV12-3 or TRBV12-4 to TRBJ2-5; unclear D gene. The length of the CDR3 is 13 residues. Trimming removed 3 bases at V and 5 bases at J, with 10 bases between. The CDR3 nucleotides read TGTGCCAGCAGTTTGCGCCGCACGGAGACCCAGTACTTC. Residues: CASSLRRTETQYF.

The gene calls are TRBV29-1 and TRBJ1-1; D perhaps matches TRBD1 (6 bases). V was clipped by 2 bases and J by 6 bases, with 16 bases between them. This CDR3 has 14 residues. Per germline, CDR1 SQVTM and CDR2 ANQGSEA. The CDR3 nucleotides read TGCAGCGTTGAATGGGGGGGCGCGGGCGCTGAAGCTTTCTTT. As protein: CSVEWGGAGAEAFF.

This clonotype was seen at least ten times. This chain connects TRBV4-1 to TRBJ2-7; D unclear. The ends were cut back, 5 bases at V and 0 bases at J, with 8 bases in the middle. Per germline, CDR1 MGHRA and CDR2 YSYEKL. This CDR3 region has 13 residues. CDR3 in DNA: TGCGCCAGCAGCTCAGCCACCTCCTACGAGCAGTACTTC. Translated, it gives CASSSATSYEQYF.